These T cell receptor beta chains were read from a single sample in a study of PD-L1 blockade in urothelial cancer. The repertoire was sequenced with immunoSEQ multiplex PCR; TCRdb's copy has only in-frame clones and lacks some. The sample lists tens of thousands of clones; about four fifths were seen once. This material consisted of PBMCs, taken around atezolizumab (anti-PD-L1) treatment. These TCRs come from a man in his sixties or seventies with urothelial cancer. CDR3s include the opening cysteine and the closing phenylalanine or tryptophan. Each record gives: V gene, J gene, D gene, clone size, CDR3 DNA, CDR3 protein. D genes are given only for firm matches. The listing skips clone size in some rows; elsewhere it reads once, few, many or a size class.

>TRBV29-1|TRBJ1-1|TRBD1|.
TGCAGCGTCCTTCGGGGACAGGGGGAATTTGGCGCTTTCTTT
CSVLRGQGEFGAFF
>TRBV14|TRBJ1-1|TRBD1|.
TGTGCCAGCAGCCAAGTCAAGGGGGCCGCTGAAGCTTTCTTT
CASSQVKGAAEAFF
>TRBV11-1|TRBJ2-1|TRBD2|.
TGTGCCAGCAGCCCTCGACTAGCGGGGGGCTATGAGCAGTTCTTC
CASSPRLAGGYEQFF
>TRBV5-1|TRBJ2-3|.|.
TGCGCCAGCAGCGAGTCAAACACAGATACGCAGTATTTT
CASSESNTDTQYF
>TRBV9|TRBJ2-5|.|.
TGTGCCAGCGGGGCCGGGGGAGGTCAAGAGACCCAGTACTTC
CASGAGGGQETQYF
>TRBV7-3|TRBJ2-1|TRBD2|.
TGTGCCAGCAGACCACCACTAGCGGGGACTAACAATGAGCAGTTCTTC
CASRPPLAGTNNEQFF
>TRBV19|TRBJ1-6|.|.
TGTGCCACCGAGAACCCGGGGTCACCCCTCCACTTT
CATENPGSPLHF
>TRBV27|TRBJ2-5|.|.
TGTGCCAGCAGTTTGGGGCCCCAAGAGACCCAGTACTTC
CASSLGPQETQYF
>TRBV11-1|TRBJ1-6|.|.
TGTGCCAGCAGCTCGGACAGCTATAATTCACCCCTCCACTTT
CASSSDSYNSPLHF
>TRBV4-3|TRBJ1-6|TRBD1|.
TGCGCCAGCAGCCAAGATAGGACAGGGGTGGGTTCCTATAATTCACCCCTCCACTTT
CASSQDRTGVGSYNSPLHF
>TRBV5-1|TRBJ2-2|.|once
TGCGCCAGCAGCTTGGAGGGGGACACCGGGGAGCTGTTTTTT
CASSLEGDTGELFF
>TRBV7-9|TRBJ2-7|TRBD1|.
TGTGCCAGCAGCCCCTTGGTGGGACAGGGTCCCCACGAGCAGTACTTC
CASSPLVGQGPHEQYF
>TRBV4-3|TRBJ2-1|TRBD2|once
TGCGCCAGCAGCCTGAGTTTACTAGCGAACAATGAGCAGTTCTTC
CASSLSLLANNEQFF
>TRBV28|TRBJ1-5|TRBD1|.
TGTGCCACCATAGACAGGGGACAGGAGCCCCAGCATTTT
CATIDRGQEPQHF
>TRBV7-9|TRBJ1-1|TRBD1|.
TGTGCCAGCAGCCCGGTTTCCGGACAGGGACCAAACACTGAAGCTTTCTTT
CASSPVSGQGPNTEAFF
>TRBV6-1|TRBJ2-3|TRBD2|.
TGTGCCAGCAGTGCCCGACGACTAGCGGGAGACCCAGATACGCAGTATTTT
CASSARRLAGDPDTQYF
>TRBV21-1|TRBJ2-5|.|.
TGTGCCAGCCCCATTATCAGGGTGTGGGAGACCCAGTACTTC
CASPIIRVWETQYF
>TRBV6-5|TRBJ2-1|.|once
TGTGCCAGCAGTTACTCGAACGGGGAGCAGTTCTTC
CASSYSNGEQFF
>TRBV28|TRBJ1-5|TRBD1|.
TGTGCCAGCAGGGGACAGGCGATGGGCAATCAGCCCCAGCATTTT
CASRGQAMGNQPQHF
>TRBV5-1|TRBJ1-2|.|.
TGCGCCAGCAGCCAGAGTGGACAGAGAGAATATGGCTACACCTTC
CASSQSGQREYGYTF
>TRBV7-2|TRBJ2-7|TRBD1|.
TGTGCCAGCAGCCAGCGTTCGACAGGGGGCTTAGCATCACCCTCCGAGCAGTACTTC
CASSQRSTGGLASPSEQYF
>TRBV11-2|TRBJ2-7|TRBD2|.
TGTGCCAGCAGCTTAGGACTAGCGATGGACGAGCAGTACTTC
CASSLGLAMDEQYF
>TRBV11-3|TRBJ2-3|TRBD2|.
TGTGCCAGCAGCTTAGGGTCTAGCGGGAGATCCGATACGCAGTATTTT
CASSLGSSGRSDTQYF